This TCR beta chain was identified during a study of cytomegalovirus exposure and HLA in healthy donors. Background on the study: From donors who were HLA-typed, an early data release held 75 million to 85 million unique TCRs.

Per the germline V gene, CDR1 is MNHEY and CDR2 is SMNVEV (reference sequence). CDR3 size: 17 residues. Trimming cost V 0 bases and J 3 bases, with 17 bases left between them. The study ran its PCR with 60 Vbeta and 13 Jbeta primers. Here immunoSEQ multiplex PCR was the method, and the copy in TCRdb shows in-frame clones only, minus some. This table has under 300,000 clones, 84% appearing once. Study findings and constraints: Prior analysis indicated that the majority of TCR beta V segments exhibited productivity approximately 87% or approximately 30% of the time. It has been reported that TCR beta sequences accurately predicted the HLA-A and HLA-B alleles of most subjects. Several of the most significant clusters appeared, in a later analysis, to be linked to common viral pathogens.

To note about this clone: Its antigen is undetermined.

Specimen: PBMCs. The receptor comes from a woman between 35 and 50 years old in good health and CMV-seropositive. The chain couples TRBV27 to TRBJ1-2; the D gene is possibly TRBD1 (6 bases). The DNA for the CDR3 is TGTGCCAGCAGTTTATCCGGGGGGCGCGGGGCCTACTATGGCTACACCTTC. It translates to CASSLSGGRGAYYGYTF.